One and the same sample provided the 15 T cell receptor beta chains below, sequenced in a study of shared clonotypes between healthy human individuals (dated by TCRdb to 2018 to 2020). Libraries were made using the immunoSEQ multiplex PCR assay. TCRdb holds this immuneACCESS table with in-frame rearrangements only. Some clones are missing; in checked studies, unresolved V genes explain under half, and the rest has no known cause. For this sample there are approximately 840,000 clones; around 96% appear just once. The ten largest make up less than 0.25% of the sample. CD8 naive samples were CD45RO-negative cells positively selected for CCR7, giving a CD45RA+CCR7+ population that excluded TemRA cells. The material sequenced was naive CD8+ T cells sorted from blood. In light of the paper, this sample's cell subset or site label describes: CD45RA+CCR7+. Source of these receptors: a man aged 25-45 years in good health.

The DNA for the CDR3 is TGCAGCGTTCTTTTGAGTGAAGAGACCCAGTACTTC. Its protein is CSVLLSEETQYF. V usage is TRBV29-1 and J usage is TRBJ2-5; D is undetermined. V lost 5 bases and J lost 3, with 10 bases in between. CDR1 is SQVTM and CDR2 is ANQGSEA in the germline V gene. This CDR3 region has 12 residues.

The V call is TRBV11-2, the J call TRBJ2-1; 8 nucleotides agree with TRBD2. J was trimmed by 15 bases and V by 1 base; bases with no gene match: 5. This CDR3 contains 12 residues. CDR1 is SGHAT, CDR2 FQNNGV, per germline. CDR3 in amino acids: CASSLGSGSWFF. CDR3 nucleotides: TGTGCCAGCAGCTTAGGCAGCGGGAGCTGGTTCTTC.

The CDR3 reads CASSLLAGAFSYEQYF. Written as DNA, the CDR3 is TGTGCCAGCAGTTTACTAGCGGGAGCCTTTAGCTACGAGCAGTACTTC. This sequence joins TRBV27 and TRBJ2-7, with 10 bases that match TRBD2. V was clipped by 2 bases and J by 3 bases; unmatched bases: 7. Germline CDR1 and CDR2: MNHEY and SMNVEV (reference sequence). The CDR3 has 16 residues.

Only one count was recorded for this clone. The chain combines TRBV7-9 with TRBJ2-4; TRBD2 matches at 10 bases. Germline-derived CDR1 and CDR2 are SEHNR and FQNEAQ (reference sequence). The ends lost 3 bases at V and 4 bases at J; junction bases unmatched: 6. There are 16 residues in the CDR3. The CDR3 bases are TGTGCCAGCAGCTTTACCCTACTAGCGGGAAAAAACATTCAGTACTTC. This gives the protein CASSFTLLAGKNIQYF.

The chain uses TRBV13 and TRBJ2-7; a weak D match, TRBD1 (6 bases). Germline V gene data show CDR1 as PRHDT and CDR2 as FYEKMQ (reference sequence). Trimming removed 1 base at V and 2 bases at J, with 9 bases between. The CDR3 totals 14 residues. CDR3 residues: CASSLAGQTYEQYF. CDR3 DNA sequence: TGTGCCAGCAGCTTAGCGGGACAAACCTACGAGCAGTACTTC.

The chain is built from TRBV7-2 and TRBJ2-7, with TRBD2 as a possible D gene (6 bases). Germline V gene lookup returns CDR1 SGHTA and CDR2 FQGNSA. Trimming pared 4 bases from V and 3 bases from J, leaving 13 bases between. This CDR3 contains 14 residues. Here the CDR3 DNA reads TGTGCCAGCAGCTGGAGGGACGGCCTCTACGAGCAGTACTTC. Translating it yields CASSWRDGLYEQYF.

The chain employs TRBV2 and TRBJ2-7, with D perhaps assigned TRBD1 or TRBD2 (6 bases each). Germline assignment: CDR1 SNHLY and CDR2 FYNNEI. V dropped 6 bases and J dropped 4 bases, with 10 bases sitting between them. The CDR3 runs to 12 residues. CDR3 DNA sequence: TGTGCCAGCAGGGGGGGACATTACGAGCAGTACTTC. Protein sequence: CASRGGHYEQYF. The whole variable domain, filled in from reference TRBV2 and TRBJ2-7, reads EPEVTQTPSHQVTQMGQEVILRCVPISNHLYFYWYRQILGQKVEFLVSFYNNEISEKSEIFDDQFSVERPDGSNFTLKIRSTKLEDSAMYFCASRGGHYEQYFGPGTRLTVT.

The V gene is TRBV6-5, the J gene TRBJ2-3; D is undetermined. Per the germline V gene, CDR1 is MNHEY and CDR2 is SVGAGI. V gave up 4 bases and J gave up 2 bases, with 13 bases separating them. The CDR3 covers 15 residues. The DNA for the CDR3 is TGTGCCAGCAGTTCCACGGAGACCTACACAGATACGCAGTATTTT. This encodes CASSSTETYTDTQYF.

The rearrangement links TRBV5-5 to TRBJ2-5; D is ambiguous. There are 13 residues in the CDR3. Per germline, CDR1 SGHKS and CDR2 YYEKEE (reference sequence). Trimming took off 5 bases at V and 0 bases at J, with 8 bases between the two ends. The CDR3: CASRLTNQETQYF. DNA for the CDR3: TGTGCCAGCAGGTTGACCAACCAAGAGACCCAGTACTTC.

The rearrangement joins TRBV15 to TRBJ1-3; D call uncertain. The CDR3 sequence is 17 residues long. Trimming left V 0 bases short and J 0 bases short, with 12 bases between. Germline values: CDR1 LNHNV, CDR2 YYDKDF (reference sequence). CDR3 nucleotides: TGTGCCACCAGCAGAGATTCGAGACCGAGCTCTGGAAACACCATATATTTT. Translation gives CATSRDSRPSSGNTIYF.

V and J are TRBV27 and TRBJ2-4; D is ambiguous. Trimming left V 5 bases short and J 4 bases short, with 12 bases between. The CDR3 totals 14 residues. From germline, CDR1 is MNHEY and CDR2 SMNVEV (reference sequence). This CDR3 is CASSTQDGKNIQYF. The CDR3 region has the DNA TGTGCCAGCAGTACGCAGGATGGGAAAAACATTCAGTACTTC.

The gene calls are TRBV11-2 and TRBJ2-3, with D unresolved. Trimming took off 1 base at V and 4 bases at J, with 9 bases between the two ends. The CDR3 contains 14 residues. Germline CDR1 SGHAT, CDR2 FQNNGV. CDR3 coding DNA: TGTGCCAGCAGCTTAGGTGGGCCCCCAGATACGCAGTATTTT. Translation: CASSLGGPPDTQYF. The whole variable domain, filled in from reference TRBV11-2 and TRBJ2-3, reads EAGVAQSPRYKIIEKRQSVAFWCNPISGHATLYWYQQILGQGPKLLIQFQNNGVVDDSQLPKDRFSAERLKGVDSTLKIQPAKLEDSAVYLCASSLGGPPDTQYFGPGTRLTVL.

The rearrangement uses TRBV7-9 and TRBJ2-1; D could derive from TRBD1 or TRBD2 (5 bases each). Germline CDR1 reads SEHNR; CDR2 reads FQNEAQ (reference sequence). The CDR3 has 17 amino acids. Trimming took off 1 base at V and 0 bases at J, with 13 bases between the two ends. The CDR3 DNA follows: TGTGCCAGCAGCTTAGGATGGGGACGAGACTCCTACAATGAGCAGTTCTTC. This codes for CASSLGWGRDSYNEQFF.

The gene calls are TRBV19 and TRBJ1-1, with D possibly being TRBD1 (5 bases). V was shortened by 4 bases and J by 0 bases, with 12 bases between the two germline ends. Germline V gene sequence: CDR1 LNHDA, CDR2 SQIVND (reference sequence). The CDR3 has 15 amino acids. CDR3: CASSTSGLLNTEAFF. CDR3 DNA: TGTGCCAGTAGTACATCGGGACTCTTGAACACTGAAGCTTTCTTT.

About this clone itself: This sample also contains other DNA sequences that code for the same CDR3. The rearrangement links TRBV27 to TRBJ1-3; D is ambiguous. CDR3 size: 14 residues. V shed 2 bases and J shed 0 bases, with 5 bases lying between them. The germline CDR1 and CDR2 sequences are MNHEY and SMNVEV (reference sequence). The CDR3 is CASSLTGSGNTIYF. The CDR3 DNA follows: TGTGCCAGCAGTTTAACCGGCTCTGGAAACACCATATATTTT.